This T cell receptor beta chain was observed in a study of cytotoxic CD8 clonotypes in ibrutinib-treated CLL. Findings and limits, study-wide: Rare overall, public clonotypes shrank or held steady under therapy. The study found clonality rose at ibrutinib response, then fell toward baseline at progression.

Measured with immunoSEQ multiplex PCR; TCRdb has only the in-frame clones, and not every one. The table has over 200,000 clones, 70% to 75% seen once. Investigators sourced around 1.9 micrograms of genomic DNA from cryopreserved PBMCs for TCR beta libraries. The CDR3 extends over 14 amino acids. Trimming stripped 4 bases from V and 5 bases from J, with 14 bases between. The V gene's germline CDR1 is MGHDK and CDR2 SYGVNS. In the case of this clone: The antigen is unknown.

This chain connects TRBV25-1 to TRBJ1-1, with D perhaps matching TRBD1 (5 bases). Sample: PBMCs, taken after 12 months of ibrutinib treatment. The receptor was derived from a human donor with chronic lymphocytic leukemia. This CDR3 is CASSARAVSTEAFF. CDR3 coding DNA: TGTGCCAGCAGTGCCAGGGCGGTCTCGACTGAAGCTTTCTTT.